Listed here are 31 T cell receptor beta chains from one sample, sequenced in a study of metastatic and nonmetastatic thyroid tumors. Before thyroid surgery, none of the patients had received any treatment. TCRdb re-clonotyped the PCR reads via MiXCR. The sample records about 38,000 clones, more than 45% being singletons. Sequencing used tumor tissue. The receptor source for this set is a male donor with papillary thyroid cancer or a benign thyroid nodule (not recorded which). Some clones in this sample may be carry-over from other donors' samples.

There are a few counts of this clone. V gene TRBV6-1 combines with J gene TRBJ1-2; TRBD1 aligns across 8 bases. CDR1 and CDR2 from the germline V gene are MNHNS and SASEGT. There are 13 residues in the CDR3. This CDR3 is CASWVDRVRGYTF. For the CDR3, the DNA is TGTGCGAGCTGGGTGGACAGGGTGCGTGGCTACACCTTC.

The chain carries TRBV28 and TRBJ1-2, with 10 bases that match TRBD1. Per the germline V gene, CDR1 is MDHEN and CDR2 is SYDVKM. The CDR3 contains 14 residues. Trimming removed 5 bases from V and 7 bases from J; junction bases left unmatched: 7. The CDR3 DNA sequence: TGTGCCAGCAGTCCCCCGACAGGGGGCTTTGGCTACACCTTC. As protein: CASSPPTGGFGYTF.

The rearrangement joins TRBV20-1 to TRBJ2-7; 9 positions agree with TRBD1. The germline gives CDR1 DFQATT, CDR2 SNEGSKA (reference sequence). The J segment lost 2 bases and the V segment lost 6 bases, leaving 8 bases of the junction unmatched. This CDR3 is 14 amino acids long. CDR3 amino acids: CSAPRQGEAYEQYF. As DNA, the CDR3 is TGCAGTGCCCCTAGACAGGGGGAGGCCTACGAGCAGTACTTC.

This clone was found a few times. This chain uses TRBV28 with TRBJ1-2, with D unclear. Trimming took off 8 bases at V and 0 bases at J, with 19 bases between the two ends. Germline CDR1 MDHEN, CDR2 SYDVKM. This CDR3 comprises 16 residues. The CDR3 reads CASPNFEGLANYGYTF. In DNA form, the CDR3 reads TGTGCCAGCCCTAATTTTGAGGGCTTAGCTAACTATGGCTACACCTTC.

The J gene is TRBJ1-4, the V gene TRBV9, with D unclear. V dropped 4 bases and J dropped 7 bases, with 17 bases sitting between them. CDR3 size: 15 residues. Germline values: CDR1 SGDLS, CDR2 YYNGEE. DNA of the CDR3: TGTGCCAGCAGCCCGAGAGGGTTCGCAGGTGAAAAACTGTTTTTT. Its translation is CASSPRGFAGEKLFF.

The V and J genes are TRBV30 and TRBJ2-2; D could derive from TRBD1 or TRBD2 (5 bases each). The germline V gene has CDR1 GTSNPN and CDR2 SVGIG (reference sequence). V gave up 3 bases and J gave up 7 bases, with 15 bases separating them. This CDR3 contains 14 residues. CDR3 sequence (DNA): TGTGCCTGGAGGGGAGAGGTTAGGGGCGGGGAGCTGTTTTTT. It encodes CAWRGEVRGGELFF.

This clone was counted between two and nine times. The V call is TRBV28, the J call TRBJ1-1; D call uncertain. V lost 5 bases and J lost 6, with 4 bases in between. In germline, CDR1 is MDHEN, CDR2 SYDVKM. This CDR3 contains 10 residues. The CDR3 coding sequence is TGTGCCAGCAGTACCTCTGAAGCTTTCTTT. This sequence encodes CASSTSEAFF. Full variable domain (outside the CDR3, taken from reference TRBV28 and TRBJ1-1): DVKVTQSSRYLVKRTGEKVFLECVQDMDHENMFWYRQDPGLGLRLIYFSYDVKMKEKGDIPEGYSVSREKKERFSLILESASTNQTSMYLCASSTSEAFFGQGTRLTVV.

The rearrangement joins TRBV6-1 to TRBJ2-7; no clear D. With 0 bases removed from V and 3 bases from J, the gap between germline ends came to 9 bases. Per the germline V gene, CDR1 is MNHNS and CDR2 is SASEGT. This CDR3 spans 14 amino acids. CDR3 bases: TGTGCCAGCAGTGAAGCACCCTTCGGCTACGAGCAGTACTTC. This sequence encodes CASSEAPFGYEQYF.

The chain joins TRBV29-1 to TRBJ1-1, with D possibly being TRBD1 (5 bases). CDR3 length: 15 residues. CDR1 SQVTM and CDR2 ANQGSEA come from the germline V gene. Trimming cost V 3 bases and J 5 bases, with 19 bases left between them. The CDR3 DNA follows: TGCAGCGTTGAGACGGGACCTACGGGGTGGACTGAAGCTTTCTTT. Translated, it gives CSVETGPTGWTEAFF. The variable domain in full, completed from reference TRBV29-1 and TRBJ1-1, reads SAVISQKPSRDICQRGTSLTIQCQVDSQVTMMFWYRQQPGQSLTLIATANQGSEATYESGFVIDKFPISRPNLTFSTLTVSNMSPEDSSIYLCSVETGPTGWTEAFFGQGTRLTVV.

The chain links TRBV18 to TRBJ1-4; possibly TRBD1 for D (5 bases). Per germline, CDR1 KGHSH and CDR2 LQKENI. The CDR3 spans 13 residues. Trimming left V 4 bases short and J 7 bases short, with 10 bases between. This CDR3 reads CASSRGGAEKLFF. As DNA, the CDR3 is TGTGCCAGCTCACGCGGGGGAGCTGAAAAACTGTTTTTT.

J is TRBJ1-3 and V is TRBV11-2; no firm D call. Germline V CDR1 and CDR2: SGHAT, FQNNGV. This CDR3 region has 16 residues. The V and J ends lost 9 bases and 3 bases respectively, with 21 bases between them. In DNA, the CDR3 is TGTGCCAGTATCTTTTTACAGTGGGCGATTGGAAACACCATATATTTT. Translated, it gives CASIFLQWAIGNTIYF.

This rearrangement joins TRBV12-3 or TRBV12-4 to TRBJ2-7, with 13 bases that match TRBD2. The CDR3 is 14 amino acids. Trimming cost V 7 bases and J 4 bases; bases outside gene matches: 4. CDR3 bases: TGTGCCAGCACCAGGACTAGCGGGAGTTACGAGCAGTACTTC. Encoded protein: CASTRTSGSYEQYF.

This rearrangement joins TRBV5-1 to TRBJ2-7; D is unresolved. There are 14 residues in the CDR3. V lost 5 bases and J 3 bases, leaving 15 bases between the germline ends. Germline CDR1 SGHRS, CDR2 YFSETQ. The CDR3 DNA reads TGCGCCAGCAGGTCCCAGCCGACCGACTACGAGCAGTACTTC. This sequence encodes CASRSQPTDYEQYF.

The J gene is TRBJ2-3, the V gene TRBV6-2 or TRBV6-3; D remains ambiguous. The CDR3 totals 12 residues. V was trimmed by 2 bases and J by 4 bases, leaving 4 bases between them. Germline CDR1 is MNHEY and CDR2 is SVGEGT. The CDR3 DNA sequence: TGTGCCAGCAGTTACCGTCCAGATACGCAGTATTTT. Residues: CASSYRPDTQYF.

The rearrangement joins TRBV9 to TRBJ1-2, with D perhaps TRBD1 (6 bases). V was shortened by 3 bases and J by 4 bases, with 22 bases between the two germline ends. Germline CDR1 SGDLS, CDR2 YYNGEE. CDR3 length: 17 amino acids. DNA for the CDR3: TGTGCCAGCAGCGGCCTGGGGGGCGCTCTCCCCCGCTATGGCTACACCTTC. Protein sequence: CASSGLGGALPRYGYTF.

This clone is medium-sized (0.01 to 0.1%) by share. The V call is TRBV6-5, the J call TRBJ2-1; the D is unclear. Per germline, CDR1 MNHEY and CDR2 SVGAGI. This CDR3 has 14 residues. V was shortened by 3 bases and J by 0 bases, with 6 bases between the two germline ends. Written as DNA, the CDR3 is TGTGCCAGCAGTTATAGCCTCTCCTACAATGAGCAGTTCTTC. This codes for CASSYSLSYNEQFF.

This clone was recorded once. The V call is TRBV9, the J call TRBJ2-2; TRBD1 might be the D (5 bases). Germline CDR1 is SGDLS and CDR2 is YYNGEE. There are 15 residues in the CDR3. V was trimmed by 0 bases and J by 5 bases, leaving 11 bases between them. The CDR3 spells CASSVVSQGTGELFF. DNA for the CDR3: TGTGCCAGCAGCGTAGTATCGCAGGGTACCGGGGAGCTGTTTTTT.

The V call is TRBV12-3 or TRBV12-4, the J call TRBJ2-7; 8 bases line up with TRBD1. V lost 7 bases to trimming and J lost 5 bases; unmatched junction nucleotides: 7. The CDR3 extends over 13 amino acids. In nucleotides, the CDR3 is TGTGCCAGCACCCGAACAGGGGGAGACGAGCAGTACTTC. Protein product: CASTRTGGDEQYF.

This clone was detected only a few times. The chain employs TRBV6-1 and TRBJ2-7, with D perhaps being TRBD1 or TRBD2 (6 bases each). The V end lost 11 bases, the J end lost 2 bases, and 16 bases lay between the germline ends. The CDR3 extends over 13 amino acids. Germline V lookup: CDR1 MNHNS, CDR2 SASEGT. This CDR3 reads CASSRGETYEQYF. DNA of the CDR3: TGTGCCTCCTCGAGGGGGGAAACCTACGAGCAGTACTTC.

This clone was seen only a few times. The chain couples TRBV6-9 to TRBJ2-3; 8 nucleotides agree with TRBD2. Germline values: CDR1 MNHGY, CDR2 SVAAGI. There are 16 residues in the CDR3. Losses at the gene ends were 3 bases for V and 6 bases for J; bases not matched to a gene: 11. CDR3 in amino acids: CASSYLQSGSADTQYF. As DNA, the CDR3 is TGTGCCAGCAGTTACTTACAAAGCGGGAGTGCTGATACGCAGTATTTT.

The gene calls are TRBV5-1 and TRBJ2-7, with D unresolved. This CDR3 is 13 amino acids long. Germline CDR1 SGHRS, CDR2 YFSETQ. V dropped 2 bases and J dropped 1 base, with 7 bases sitting between them. The CDR3 region is CASSLFRSYEQYF. DNA of the CDR3: TGCGCCAGCAGCTTATTCCGATCCTACGAGCAGTACTTC.

The V and J genes are TRBV5-1 and TRBJ2-3; 7 bases map to TRBD1. The germline V gene has CDR1 SGHRS and CDR2 YFSETQ. The CDR3 contains 16 residues. The J segment lost 6 bases and the V segment lost 3 bases, leaving 13 bases of the junction unmatched. DNA of the CDR3: TGCGCCAGCAGCTCTACGGGGACAGTGGCACAGGATACGCAGTATTTT. It specifies CASSSTGTVAQDTQYF.

The chain joins TRBV3-1 to TRBJ1-1; possible D gene TRBD1, 6 bases. Germline V gives CDR1 LGHDT, CDR2 YNNKEL (reference sequence). CDR3 length: 12 amino acids. Trimming shortened V by 2 bases and J by 7 bases, and 8 bases separated the two germline ends. Here the CDR3 DNA reads TGTGCCAGCAGCCAACTGACAGGTGAAGCTTTCTTT. This sequence encodes CASSQLTGEAFF.

J is TRBJ2-7 and V is TRBV11-1; 10 nucleotides line up with TRBD2. Germline V gene data show CDR1 as SGHAT and CDR2 as FQDESV (reference sequence). The V segment lost 4 bases and the J segment 0 bases; nucleotides outside the gene matches: 6. There are 16 residues in the CDR3. CDR3 in DNA: TGTGCCAGCAGCTCTCCGGGACTAGCGCACTCCTACGAGCAGTACTTC. Translation gives CASSSPGLAHSYEQYF. Filled out from reference TRBV11-1 and TRBJ2-7, the complete variable domain reads EAEVAQSPRYKITEKSQAVAFWCDPISGHATLYWYRQILGQGPELLVQFQDESVVDDSQLPKDRFSAERLKGVDSTLKIQPAELGDSAMYLCASSSPGLAHSYEQYFGPGTRLTVT.

The chain uses TRBV28 and TRBJ1-6, with D hard to call. V was clipped by 5 bases and J by 10 bases, with 15 bases between them. This CDR3 contains 14 residues. Germline V lookup: CDR1 MDHEN, CDR2 SYDVKM. CDR3 nucleotide sequence: TGTGCCAGCAGTCCCGCCGAGGTCCGGTCACCCCTCCACTTT. This encodes CASSPAEVRSPLHF.

The rearrangement uses TRBV3-1 and TRBJ2-7; possible D gene TRBD1, 5 bases. CDR1 and CDR2 (germline): LGHDT, YNNKEL (reference sequence). Trimming removed 1 base at V and 2 bases at J, with 9 bases between. This CDR3 is 14 amino acids long. CDR3 residues: CASSQGTRTYEQYF. In DNA form, the CDR3 reads TGTGCCAGCAGCCAAGGGACACGGACCTACGAGCAGTACTTC.

This chain connects TRBV4-1 to TRBJ2-5; the D gene is possibly TRBD1 (6 bases). Germline CDR1 reads MGHRA; CDR2 reads YSYEKL. The CDR3 is made up of 18 amino acids. Deletions cut 0 bases from V and 4 bases from J, with 21 bases between. This CDR3 reads CASSQEGRAGTQRETQYF. CDR3 nucleotides: TGCGCCAGCAGCCAAGAGGGAAGGGCCGGGACACAGAGAGAGACCCAGTACTTC.

Only a few counts were recorded for this clone. This chain joins TRBV7-8 and TRBJ2-3; 13 bases agree with TRBD2. The CDR3 sequence is 14 residues long. The junction had 2 bases not matched to a gene; V was cut back by 6 bases and J by 5 bases. Germline V gene sequence: CDR1 SGHVS, CDR2 FQNEAQ. CDR3: CASRRLAGGDTQYF. In DNA form, the CDR3 reads TGTGCCAGCAGACGACTAGCGGGAGGAGATACGCAGTATTTT.

This clone has only a few counts. This chain links TRBV6-2 or TRBV6-3 with TRBJ2-7, with D unclear. Looked up from germline, CDR1 is MNHEY and CDR2 is SVGEGT. With 5 bases removed from V and 5 bases from J, the gap between germline ends came to 13 bases. The CDR3 covers 13 residues. Written as DNA, the CDR3 is TGTGCCAGCAGTACGGGCCTAGTAAACGAGCAGTACTTC. Protein sequence: CASSTGLVNEQYF.

The chain has TRBV18 and TRBJ1-5; 8 bases are shared with TRBD1. CDR1 and CDR2 from the germline V gene are KGHSH and LQKENI. Unmatched junction bases numbered 4, after V lost 8 bases and J lost 1 base. The CDR3 has 14 residues. DNA of the CDR3: TGTGCCAGCACGAACAGGGGGAGCAATCAGCCCCAGCATTTT. Translating it yields CASTNRGSNQPQHF.

The V and J genes are TRBV20-1 and TRBJ2-1; 12 nucleotides align to TRBD2. Germline CDR1 and CDR2: DFQATT and SNEGSKA (reference sequence). This CDR3 region has 18 residues. After removal of 2 bases from V and 9 bases from J, the junction contained 17 bases not matched to a gene. This CDR3 reads CSARSMIGLAGFGGEQFF. The CDR3 bases are TGCAGTGCTAGATCAATGATTGGACTAGCGGGATTTGGGGGTGAGCAGTTCTTC.